Here is one T cell receptor beta chain with its context. This entry comes from a study of OX40 agonist ivuxolimab in advanced cancers. Using immunoSEQ multiplex PCR, the repertoire was profiled, and TCRdb retains in-frame clones only, with some absent. The sample includes some 33,000 clones, roughly nine tenths of them seen just once. The CDR3 is 16 amino acids. Germline loops: CDR1 SGHAT, CDR2 FQNNGV. V gave up 5 bases and J gave up 2 bases, with 16 bases separating them. This receptor was identified in an adult with an advanced solid tumor such as melanoma, head and neck, liver or kidney cancer. The sequencing used CD4+ or CD8+ T cells sorted from blood, collected in a trial of the OX40 agonist ivuxolimab. The V call is TRBV11-2, the J call TRBJ2-1; TRBD1 might be the D (5 bases). This CDR3 is CASSAPGNIAYNEQFF. DNA for the CDR3: TGTGCCAGCAGCGCGCCAGGGAATATCGCCTACAATGAGCAGTTCTTC.